This TCR beta chain was profiled in a study of cytomegalovirus exposure and HLA in healthy donors. Study results and limitations: In a later analysis, at a false discovery rate of 0.05, 15,000 to 20,000 TCR beta sequences were associated with HLA alleles. Accurate prediction of HLA-A and HLA-B alleles (for most subjects) was reportedly achieved from TCR beta sequences.

Researchers ran the PCR with 60 Vbeta and 13 Jbeta primers. Measured with immunoSEQ multiplex PCR; TCRdb has only the in-frame clones, and not every one. The table has some 150,000 clones, roughly 80% seen once. On this clone itself: Its antigen is unidentified.

The sample consisted of PBMCs. The clonotype comes from a male donor in good health and CMV-seronegative.

CDR3 residues: CASSLTSGGIETQYF. CDR3 in DNA: TGTGCCAGCAGTTTAACTAGCGGGGGTATAGAGACCCAGTACTTC. The chain has TRBV27 and TRBJ2-5; 11 bases line up with TRBD2. This CDR3 has 15 amino acids. Unmatched junction bases numbered 3, after V lost 2 bases and J lost 4 bases. Germline CDR1 reads MNHEY; CDR2 reads SMNVEV (reference sequence).